This T cell receptor beta chain was obtained from a study of shared clonotypes between healthy human individuals. Produced via immunoSEQ multiplex PCR; TCRdb's table is partial and in-frame only. The top ten hold 0.95% to 1.5% of the sample, which has 1.4 million to 1.5 million clones, around 97% seen once. Per the germline V gene, CDR1 is LNHNV and CDR2 is YYDKDF (reference sequence). V was pared by 0 bases and J by 5 bases, with 5 bases between. The CDR3 has 12 residues. The material sequenced was naive CD4+ T cells sorted from blood. Noted subset: CD45RA+ positively selected. The V and J genes are TRBV15 and TRBJ2-7, with D possibly being TRBD1 (5 bases). This receptor was taken from a man aged 25-40 years in good health. CDR3 in DNA: TGTGCCACCAGCAGAGACAGGGACGAGCAGTACTTC. Translated: CATSRDRDEQYF.